A selection of T cell receptor beta chains follows, all from one sample in a study of PD-1 blockade in classical Hodgkin lymphoma. Some clones are missing from TCRdb's copy, which holds only in-frame ones; the method was immunoSEQ multiplex PCR. The sample lists approximately 84,000 clones; under 85% were seen once. The sequencing used peripheral blood mononuclear cells (PBMCs), collected before the fourth cycle of nivolumab. The receptors come from a human donor with classical Hodgkin lymphoma. Both conserved end residues are trimmed from each CDR3.

v_gene,len,j_gene,CDR3aa
TRBV5-1,14,TRBJ2-2,ASSLLAGTNTGELF
TRBV28,12,TRBJ2-7,ASHAVGTVYEQY
TRBV28,13,TRBJ1-2,ASSFGGQEIYGYT
TRBV28,12,TRBJ1-1,ASSFFLYHTEAF
TRBV5-1,12,TRBJ1-6,ASRREGSSSPLH
TRBV7-2,13,TRBJ1-1,ASTQNGGGDGKAF
TRBV6-5,12,TRBJ2-1,ASSRDRGDNEQF
TRBV2,11,TRBJ1-1,ASIGEQNTEAF
TRBV4-2,14,TRBJ1-5,ASSQEGQTSNQPQH
TRBV19,14,TRBJ2-3,ASSTGLAGRTDTQY
TRBV5-4,11,TRBJ2-2,ASSLQGAGELF
TRBV5-1,12,TRBJ2-1,ASSSDRAYNEQF
TRBV2,11,TRBJ2-7,ASSGTGGYEQY
TRBV5-1,11,TRBJ2-3,ASRREGADTQY
TRBV5-1,13,TRBJ1-4,ASSLGTATNEKLF
TRBV28,12,TRBJ2-1,ASSLGPAWNEQF
TRBV5-1,12,TRBJ2-3,ASKVGGPTDTQY
TRBV2,11,TRBJ2-1,ASSMPGLYEQF
TRBV6-1,15,TRBJ2-7,ASSGITQRGSWREQY
TRBV18,14,TRBJ1-1,ASSPRGQGTNTEAF
TRBV25-1,13,TRBJ1-4,ASSEIRGENEKLF
TRBV6-1,15,TRBJ1-5,ASSDPVGTGGYQPQH
TRBV19,12,TRBJ1-4,ASSLGGLNEKLF
TRBV19,13,TRBJ2-1,ASSRVANVGDEQF
TRBV28,12,TRBJ2-2,ASTLTSYTGELF